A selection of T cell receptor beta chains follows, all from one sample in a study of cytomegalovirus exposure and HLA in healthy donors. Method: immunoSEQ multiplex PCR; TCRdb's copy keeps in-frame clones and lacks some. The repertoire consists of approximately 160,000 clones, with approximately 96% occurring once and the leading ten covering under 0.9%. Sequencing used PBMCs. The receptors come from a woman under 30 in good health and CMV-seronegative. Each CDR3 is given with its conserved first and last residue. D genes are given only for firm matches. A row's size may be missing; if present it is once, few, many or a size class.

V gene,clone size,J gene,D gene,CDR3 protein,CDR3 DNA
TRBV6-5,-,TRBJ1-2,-,CASSKTTPRNYGYTF,TGTGCCAGCAGTAAAACCACTCCAAGAAACTATGGCTACACCTTC
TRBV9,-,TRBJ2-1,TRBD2,CASSVRTSGGPSDEQFF,TGTGCCAGCAGCGTTAGGACTAGCGGGGGACCTTCGGATGAGCAGTTCTTC
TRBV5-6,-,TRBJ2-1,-,CASSFRQSSYNEQFF,TGTGCCAGCAGCTTTCGACAGTCTAGCTACAATGAGCAGTTCTTC
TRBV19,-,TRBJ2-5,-,CASSPGHAQETQYF,TGTGCCAGTAGTCCAGGACACGCACAAGAGACCCAGTACTTC
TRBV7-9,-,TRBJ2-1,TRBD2,CASSPRTSGGHSYNEQFF,TGTGCCAGCAGCCCACGGACTAGCGGGGGGCACTCCTACAATGAGCAGTTCTTC
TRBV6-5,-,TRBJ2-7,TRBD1,CASSSGQPYEQYF,TGTGCCAGCAGTTCGGGACAGCCCTACGAGCAGTACTTC
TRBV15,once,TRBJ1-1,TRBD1,CATSSRQGSYTEAFF,TGTGCCACCAGCAGCCGACAGGGAAGTTACACTGAAGCTTTCTTT
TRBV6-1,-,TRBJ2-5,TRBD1,CASHSGGLGQETQYF,TGTGCCAGCCACTCAGGGGGTCTTGGCCAAGAGACCCAGTACTTC
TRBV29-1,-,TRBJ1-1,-,CSVGGGTEAFF,TGCAGCGTTGGGGGGGGGACTGAAGCTTTCTTT
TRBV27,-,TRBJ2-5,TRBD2,CASSPGTTPETQYF,TGTGCCAGCAGCCCCGGGACTACCCCAGAGACCCAGTACTTC
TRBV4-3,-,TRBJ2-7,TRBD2,CASSQDEIGRGFYEQYF,TGCGCCAGCAGCCAAGATGAGATTGGGAGGGGATTCTACGAGCAGTACTTC
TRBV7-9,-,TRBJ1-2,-,CASSLVQGEGYTF,TGTGCCAGCAGCTTAGTGCAGGGTGAAGGCTACACCTTC
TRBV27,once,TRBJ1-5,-,CASSWSNSNQPQHF,TGTGCCAGCAGTTGGTCTAATAGCAATCAGCCCCAGCATTTT
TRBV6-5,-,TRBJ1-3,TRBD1,CASRPDRFSGNTIYF,TGTGCCAGCAGACCGGACAGGTTCTCTGGAAACACCATATATTTT
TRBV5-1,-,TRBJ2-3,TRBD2,CASSFTPSGGTDTQYF,TGCGCCAGCAGCTTTACTCCTAGCGGGGGCACAGATACGCAGTATTTT
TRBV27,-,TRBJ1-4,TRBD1,CASRFHAGQGEKLFF,TGTGCCAGCAGGTTCCATGCAGGACAGGGTGAAAAACTGTTTTTT
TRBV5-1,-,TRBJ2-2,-,CASSTGTNTGELFF,TGCGCCAGCAGCACAGGGACGAACACCGGGGAGCTGTTTTTT
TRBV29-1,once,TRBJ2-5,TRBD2,CSVLAGGLETQYF,TGCAGCGTACTAGCGGGGGGGTTAGAGACCCAGTACTTC
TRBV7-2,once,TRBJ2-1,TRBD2,CASSLAAGGGNEQFF,TGTGCCAGCAGCTTAGCAGCGGGGGGAGGCAATGAGCAGTTCTTC
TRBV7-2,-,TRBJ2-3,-,CASSLAGGLHTQYF,TGTGCCAGCAGCTTAGCGGGGGGGCTTCATACGCAGTATTTT
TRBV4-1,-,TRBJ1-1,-,CASSPYDISTEAFF,TGCGCCAGCAGCCCATATGACATATCCACTGAAGCTTTCTTT
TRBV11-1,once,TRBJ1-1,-,CASSLARNTEAFF,TGTGCCAGCAGCTTAGCGCGCAACACTGAAGCTTTCTTT
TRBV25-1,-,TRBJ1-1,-,CATRAYLNTEAFF,TGTGCCACGAGGGCCTACCTGAACACTGAAGCTTTCTTT
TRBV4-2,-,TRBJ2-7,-,CASSQGLQGREQYF,TGTGCCAGCAGCCAAGGGCTCCAGGGTCGCGAGCAGTACTTC
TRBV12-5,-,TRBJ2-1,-,CASGDHRGLPYNEQFF,TGTGCTAGTGGAGACCACAGGGGACTTCCGTACAATGAGCAGTTCTTC
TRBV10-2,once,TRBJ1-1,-,CASLPGGDLNTEAFF,TGCGCCAGCCTACCTGGAGGGGACCTGAACACTGAAGCTTTCTTT
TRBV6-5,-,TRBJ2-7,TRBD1,CASSRSQGANDEQYF,TGTGCCAGCAGTCGATCACAGGGGGCTAACGACGAGCAGTACTTC
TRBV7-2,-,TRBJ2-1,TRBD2,CASSKAGTTEQFF,TGTGCCAGCAGCAAAGCCGGGACTACCGAGCAGTTCTTC
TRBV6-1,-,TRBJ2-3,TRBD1,CASRQGMGTDTQYF,TGTGCCAGCAGACAGGGGATGGGCACAGATACGCAGTATTTT
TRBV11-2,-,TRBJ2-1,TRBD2,CASSLGTGGRGEQFF,TGTGCCAGCAGCTTGGGGACGGGGGGGCGTGGGGAGCAGTTCTTC
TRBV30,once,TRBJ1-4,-,CAWSVLGQGPEKLFF,TGTGCCTGGAGTGTACTGGGTCAGGGGCCTGAAAAACTGTTTTTT
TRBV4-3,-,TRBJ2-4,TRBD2,CASSLTLAGGASGKNIQYF,TGCGCCAGCAGCCTAACCCTAGCGGGGGGCGCATCGGGCAAAAACATTCAGTACTTC
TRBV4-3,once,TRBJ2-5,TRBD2,CASSQVSGGKETQYF,TGCGCCAGCAGCCAAGTTTCGGGGGGTAAAGAGACCCAGTACTTC
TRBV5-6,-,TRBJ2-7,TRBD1,CASSLVRDRYEQYF,TGTGCCAGCAGCTTGGTTCGGGACAGGTACGAGCAGTACTTC
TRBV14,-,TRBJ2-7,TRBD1,CASSPLGQDSTYEQYF,TGTGCCAGCAGCCCTCTAGGACAGGACAGTACCTACGAGCAGTACTTC
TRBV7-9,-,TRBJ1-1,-,CASSSIGGGGDTEAFF,TGTGCCAGCAGCTCCATCGGGGGGGGCGGTGACACTGAAGCTTTCTTT
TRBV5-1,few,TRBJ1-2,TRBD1,CASSLGQGSRDHTF,TGCGCCAGCAGCTTGGGACAGGGTAGTAGGGATCACACCTTC
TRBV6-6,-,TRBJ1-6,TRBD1,CASSMTTGAGSLHF,TGTGCCAGCAGTATGACGACAGGGGCAGGGTCCCTCCACTTT
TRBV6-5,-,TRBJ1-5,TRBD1,CASDPGGGQPQHF,TGTGCCAGCGACCCAGGGGGCGGGCAGCCCCAGCATTTT
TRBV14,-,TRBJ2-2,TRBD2,CASSQAYSGHRGTGELFF,TGTGCCAGCAGCCAAGCCTATAGCGGGCACCGGGGCACCGGGGAGCTGTTTTTT
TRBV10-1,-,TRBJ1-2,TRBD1,CASRRGQGNSYGYTF,TGCGCCAGCAGACGCGGACAGGGAAACTCATATGGCTACACCTTC
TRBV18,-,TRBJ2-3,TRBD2,CASSPGLGSTDTQYF,TGTGCCAGCTCTCCGGGACTAGGTAGTACAGATACGCAGTATTTT
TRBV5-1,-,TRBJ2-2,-,CASSRQQNTGELFF,TGCGCCAGCAGTAGACAACAGAACACCGGGGAGCTGTTTTTT
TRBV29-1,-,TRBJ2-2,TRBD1,CSVEGQGRTGELFF,TGCAGCGTTGAGGGACAGGGTCGAACCGGGGAGCTGTTTTTT
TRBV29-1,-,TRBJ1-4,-,CSVVGGATNEKLFF,TGCAGCGTTGTGGGGGGAGCAACTAATGAAAAACTGTTTTTT